This entry lists 4 T cell receptor beta chains sequenced from one sample in a study of siplizumab effects on memory and regulatory T cells. Data came from immunoSEQ multiplex PCR; TCRdb stores just in-frame clones and leaves some out. The table lists approximately 10,000 clones, about 40% of them singletons, with approximately 9% in the top ten. These receptors' targets are unknown. Coculturing was carried out on the mixed lymphocyte reaction cells. It lasted 6 days and was done at 37°C. The sample taken for sequencing was CFSE-low (dividing) CD4+ T cells sorted from an allogeneic mixed lymphocyte reaction. The receptors here all came from a human donor in good health; the cells came from an allogeneic mixed lymphocyte reaction.

Judged by abundance, this clone is medium-sized (0.01 to 0.1%). The gene calls are TRBV7-6 and TRBJ1-5, with D possibly TRBD1 on 5 matching bases. Germline CDR1 reads SGHVS; CDR2 reads FNYEAQ. The germline V and J ends were trimmed by 3 bases and 7 bases, with 10 bases remaining between them. CDR3 size: 13 residues. CDR3 loop: CASSLSWGQPQHF. The CDR3, as DNA: TGTGCCAGCAGCTTGTCATGGGGCCAGCCCCAGCATTTT.

In its sample, this clone is medium-sized. This chain links TRBV6-6 with TRBJ1-1; 11 positions agree with TRBD1. This CDR3 contains 14 residues. Losses at the gene ends were 8 bases for V and 5 bases for J; bases not matched to a gene: 7. In germline, CDR1 is MNHNY, CDR2 SVGAGI (reference sequence). CDR3 sequence reads: CASSAGQGVTEAFF. In DNA form, the CDR3 reads TGTGCCAGCTCGGCGGGACAGGGGGTTACTGAAGCTTTCTTT.

By its share, this clone is medium-sized. V gene TRBV6-4 combines with J gene TRBJ1-1, with D tentatively TRBD1 (6 bases). V was shortened by 3 bases and J by 6 bases, with 17 bases between the two germline ends. Per germline, CDR1 MRHNA and CDR2 SNTAGT. This CDR3 contains 15 residues. The CDR3 loop is CASSESQGLGPEAFF. For the CDR3, the DNA is TGTGCCAGCAGTGAATCACAGGGCCTTGGGCCTGAAGCTTTCTTT.

The V call is TRBV6-1, the J call TRBJ2-7; 8 nucleotides match TRBD2. The ends lost 3 bases at V and 3 bases at J; junction bases unmatched: 10. The CDR3 totals 16 residues. Germline V gives CDR1 MNHNS, CDR2 SASEGT. Here the CDR3 DNA reads TGTGCCAGCAGTGACCTTTTTGGTAGCGGGATCTACGAGCAGTACTTC. It codes for CASSDLFGSGIYEQYF.